Listed here are 24 T cell receptor beta chains from one sample, sequenced in a study of shared clonotypes between healthy human individuals. Sequencing was performed with immunoSEQ multiplex PCR; in TCRdb, only in-frame clones are kept and a portion is missing. Altogether about 1.1 million clones are present, 75% to 85% being singletons, with the ten largest covering more than 0.45%. The sample was memory CD4+ T cells from PBMCs. Subset of the sample: CD45RA-negative fraction. The receptors originated from a man between 18 and 29 years old in good health. Some clones in this sample may be carry-over from other donors' samples.

This rearrangement joins TRBV5-1 to TRBJ2-1; D possibly uses TRBD1 or TRBD2 (5 bases each). Trimming took 0 bases from V and 5 from J, leaving 15 bases between them. Germline V gives CDR1 SGHRS, CDR2 YFSETQ. The CDR3 covers 16 residues. CDR3: CASSLAPRGPHNEQFF. CDR3 DNA sequence: TGCGCCAGCAGCTTGGCCCCCCGGGGACCCCACAATGAGCAGTTCTTC.

This clone was seen a handful of times. In nucleotides, the CDR3 is TGTGCCAGCTCACCACGACAACTAGCGGGAGGTATCTACGAGCAGTACTTC. Its protein product is CASSPRQLAGGIYEQYF. The chain uses TRBV18 and TRBJ2-7; 12 bases map to TRBD2. V lost 1 base, J lost 3 bases, and 7 bases stayed unmatched. The length of the CDR3 is 17 residues. CDR1 and CDR2 from the germline V gene are KGHSH and LQKENI.

V is TRBV19 and J is TRBJ2-2; D is perhaps TRBD1 (6 bases). In germline, CDR1 is LNHDA, CDR2 SQIVND (reference sequence). V gave up 7 bases and J gave up 0 bases, with 9 bases separating them. The CDR3 covers 14 residues. The CDR3 nucleotides read TGTGCCAGTACTGACAGGCCGAACACCGGGGAGCTGTTTTTT. Amino acid sequence: CASTDRPNTGELFF. Full variable domain (remainder filled in from reference TRBV19 and TRBJ2-2): DGGITQSPKYLFRKEGQNVTLSCEQNLNHDAMYWYRQDPGQGLRLIYYSQIVNDFQKGDIAEGYSVSREKKESFPLTVTSAQKNPTAFYLCASTDRPNTGELFFGEGSRLTVL.

The chain uses TRBV5-1 and TRBJ2-2; perhaps TRBD2 as D (5 bases). This CDR3 has 16 residues. CDR1 SGHRS and CDR2 YFSETQ come from the germline V gene. V was shortened by 6 bases and J by 3 bases, with 18 bases between the two germline ends. Here the CDR3 DNA reads TGCGCCAGCACCGTCAAGCGGATGTTTGACACCGGGGAGCTGTTTTTT. Translated, it gives CASTVKRMFDTGELFF.

This chain connects TRBV7-7 to TRBJ2-5, with D uncertain. The germline gives CDR1 SSHAT, CDR2 FNYEAQ (reference sequence). V shed 3 bases and J shed 5 bases, with 13 bases lying between them. The CDR3 loop spans 14 amino acids. For the CDR3, the DNA is TGTGCCAGCAGCTTGATCCGGGTCGCCGAGACCCAGTACTTC. Protein sequence: CASSLIRVAETQYF. Supplemented by reference TRBV7-7 and TRBJ2-5, the full variable domain reads GAGVSQSPRYKVTKRGQDVTLRCDPISSHATLYWYQQALGQGPEFLTYFNYEAQPDKSGLPSDRFSAERPEGSISTLTIQRTEQRDSAMYRCASSLIRVAETQYFGPGTRLLVL.

A word on this clone: The same CDR3 also results from other DNA sequences found in this sample. The chain couples TRBV28 to TRBJ2-7; D gene ambiguous. Looked up from germline, CDR1 is MDHEN and CDR2 is SYDVKM. The length of the CDR3 is 12 residues. V was cut by 1 base and J by 3 bases, with 4 bases left in between. CDR3 loop: CASSLSDYEQYF. In DNA, the CDR3 is TGTGCCAGCAGTTTATCTGACTACGAGCAGTACTTC.

The rearrangement uses TRBV6-6 and TRBJ2-7; D is perhaps TRBD1 (5 bases). Germline V gene sequence: CDR1 MNHNY, CDR2 SVGAGI (reference sequence). The CDR3 contains 15 residues. Trimming left V 0 bases short and J 0 bases short, with 9 bases between. CDR3 nucleotide sequence: TGTGCCAGCAGTTACTCGAAGGGGATCTCCTACGAGCAGTACTTC. Its protein product is CASSYSKGISYEQYF.

The V and J genes are TRBV19 and TRBJ1-1; no firm D call. The CDR3 extends over 14 amino acids. CDR1 and CDR2 (germline): LNHDA, SQIVND (reference sequence). The V end was cut by 10 bases, the J end by 3 bases, with 18 bases between. CDR3 in DNA: TGTGCCACGATGAGGGTGGCCGAGTACACTGAAGCTTTCTTT. Encoded protein: CATMRVAEYTEAFF.

In this sample, this clone turned up a few times. This chain connects TRBV30 to TRBJ1-2; TRBD1 matches 11 bases. The CDR3 has 13 amino acids. V gave up 2 bases and J gave up 7 bases; unmatched junction bases: 3. Germline loops: CDR1 GTSNPN, CDR2 SVGIG (reference sequence). As DNA, the CDR3 is TGTGCCTGGAGTTCCGGGACAGGGGGTGGCTACACCTTC. Translated: CAWSSGTGGGYTF.

The CDR3 is CASSEASSGRAAYNEQFF. CDR3 bases: TGTGCCAGCAGTGAAGCGAGTAGCGGGAGGGCAGCCTACAATGAGCAGTTCTTC. The chain uses TRBV6-1 and TRBJ2-1, with 11 bases fitting TRBD2. V trimming: 0 bases; J trimming: 2 bases; junction bases outside the gene matches: 6. In germline, CDR1 is MNHNS, CDR2 SASEGT. The CDR3 is 18 amino acids.

The rearrangement joins TRBV19 to TRBJ2-2; D is perhaps TRBD1 (6 bases). Trimming pared 6 bases from V and 1 base from J, leaving 12 bases between. This CDR3 contains 15 residues. Looked up from germline, CDR1 is LNHDA and CDR2 is SQIVND (reference sequence). CDR3 sequence (DNA): TGTGCCAGTAGAACAGGGAAAAGGAACACCGGGGAGCTGTTTTTT. Amino acid sequence: CASRTGKRNTGELFF.

The CDR3 loop reads CASSTTGQYYGYTF. CDR3 bases: TGTGCCAGCAGCACGACAGGGCAATACTATGGCTACACCTTC. The J gene is TRBJ1-2, the V gene TRBV5-6, with 7 bases lining up with TRBD1. This CDR3 is 14 amino acids long. CDR1 and CDR2 from the germline V gene are SGHDT and YYEEEE. With V trimmed by 4 bases and J by 3 bases, 6 bases remained unmatched.

The chain links TRBV27 to TRBJ1-5; D call uncertain. The length of the CDR3 is 14 residues. Trimming removed 0 bases from V and 6 bases from J, with 9 bases in between. The germline gives CDR1 MNHEY, CDR2 SMNVEV (reference sequence). CDR3 nucleotides: TGTGCCAGCAGTTTATCGGTGGGTCTTCAGCCCCAGCATTTT. It encodes CASSLSVGLQPQHF.

Remarks on this clone: Other DNA sequences within the sample encode an identical CDR3. V usage is TRBV9 and J usage is TRBJ2-2; no clear D. V lost 4 bases to trimming and J lost 2 bases, with 6 bases between them. The length of the CDR3 is 13 residues. Germline loops: CDR1 SGDLS, CDR2 YYNGEE. DNA of the CDR3: TGTGCCAGCAGCCCGAGAAACACCGGGGAGCTGTTTTTT. Translating it yields CASSPRNTGELFF.

Comment on this clone: This specimen includes other DNA sequences encoding the same CDR3. The chain couples TRBV5-1 to TRBJ1-5; weak D call: TRBD1 (5 bases). V gave up 0 bases and J gave up 7 bases, with 8 bases separating them. This CDR3 has 13 amino acids. From germline, CDR1 is SGHRS and CDR2 YFSETQ. CDR3 amino acids: CASSLGGDQPQHF. The CDR3 coding sequence is TGCGCCAGCAGCTTGGGAGGGGACCAGCCCCAGCATTTT.

The genes are TRBV5-1 and TRBJ1-2; 7 positions match TRBD1. Germline V gene sequence: CDR1 SGHRS, CDR2 YFSETQ. CDR3 length: 16 amino acids. Unmatched junction bases numbered 15, after V lost 4 bases and J lost 6 bases. This CDR3 reads CASSREGQGVWHGYTF. The CDR3 nucleotides read TGCGCCAGCAGCAGGGAGGGCCAGGGGGTATGGCATGGCTACACCTTC. The whole variable domain, remainder taken from reference TRBV5-1 and TRBJ1-2, is KAGVTQTPRYLIKTRGQQVTLSCSPISGHRSVSWYQQTPGQGLQFLFEYFSETQRNKGNFPGRFSGRQFSNSRSEMNVSTLELGDSALYLCASSREGQGVWHGYTFGSGTRLTVV.

The V call is TRBV30, the J call TRBJ1-5; TRBD1 is a possible D gene (5 bases). Trimming left V 2 bases short and J 2 bases short, with 13 bases between. CDR3 length equals 15 residues. Germline-derived CDR1 and CDR2 are GTSNPN and SVGIG (reference sequence). In nucleotides, the CDR3 is TGTGCCTGGAGTAAAAGGGGATCGGGCAATCAGCCCCAGCATTTT. It encodes CAWSKRGSGNQPQHF.

The chain recombines TRBV25-1 with TRBJ2-2; D might be TRBD1 (5 bases). V dropped 4 bases and J dropped 6 bases, with 18 bases sitting between them. The germline V gene has CDR1 MGHDK and CDR2 SYGVNS. The CDR3 length is 16 residues. This CDR3 is CASSVSLVGAAGELFF. The CDR3 DNA follows: TGTGCCAGCAGTGTTTCTTTAGTAGGGGCGGCCGGGGAGCTGTTTTTT.

This clone was seen a handful of times. Likely a read error: the CDR3 ends without its conserved phenylalanine or tryptophan. The rearrangement uses TRBV18 and TRBJ1-1; a weak D match, TRBD1 (6 bases). Germline lookup yields CDR1 KGHSH and CDR2 LQKENI. V lost 3 bases and J lost 4, with 12 bases in between. The CDR3 is 14 amino acids. CDR3 coding DNA: TGTGCCAGCTCACCTGGCGGGGGCGTCACTGAAGCTTTCCTT. Residues: CASSPGGGVTEAFL.

V gene TRBV28 combines with J gene TRBJ2-1; 9 bases match TRBD1. The CDR3 runs 14 residues. The V segment lost 9 bases and the J segment 9 bases; nucleotides outside the gene matches: 12. The germline V gene encodes CDR1 MDHEN and CDR2 SYDVKM. The CDR3 sequence is CASQPGQGPGEQFF. In DNA, the CDR3 is TGTGCCAGTCAACCGGGACAGGGACCCGGTGAGCAGTTCTTC. Full variable domain (missing parts from reference TRBV28 and TRBJ2-1): DVKVTQSSRYLVKRTGEKVFLECVQDMDHENMFWYRQDPGLGLRLIYFSYDVKMKEKGDIPEGYSVSREKKERFSLILESASTNQTSMYLCASQPGQGPGEQFFGPGTRLTVL.

The V and J genes are TRBV28 and TRBJ2-1; 7 nucleotides match TRBD2. CDR1 and CDR2 from the germline V gene are MDHEN and SYDVKM. The CDR3 covers 15 residues. V was pared by 6 bases and J by 5 bases, with 10 bases of the junction left unmatched. CDR3 nucleotide sequence: TGTGCCAGCAGCCCCCGGGGCGGGAGAAACAATGAGCAGTTCTTC. Protein sequence: CASSPRGGRNNEQFF.

About this clone: One junction end disagrees with the germline gene, perhaps due to a read error. The CDR3 loop is CAISDYTYNEQFF. The CDR3 DNA sequence: TGTGCCATCAGTGATTATACGTACAATGAGCAGTTCTTC. This rearrangement joins TRBV6-1 to TRBJ2-1; D is undetermined. The CDR3 is made up of 13 amino acids. Germline V CDR1 and CDR2: MNHNS, SASEGT.

The chain carries TRBV5-4 and TRBJ2-3; 12 nucleotides line up with TRBD2. The CDR3 is 17 amino acids. The trim removed 4 bases at V and 4 bases at J, leaving 10 bases unmatched. The germline V gene has CDR1 SGHNT and CDR2 YYREEE (reference sequence). The CDR3 spells CASSRKLAGGSADTQYF. The DNA for the CDR3 is TGTGCCAGCAGCCGGAAACTAGCGGGAGGATCGGCAGATACGCAGTATTTT.

This clone was seen at least ten times. The sample carries other DNA sequences with the same CDR3. V and J are TRBV15 and TRBJ1-2; D not resolved. Germline-derived CDR1 and CDR2 are LNHNV and YYDKDF (reference sequence). The CDR3 length is 13 residues. V was shortened by 2 bases and J by 3 bases, with 7 bases between the two germline ends. The CDR3 loop is CATSRTRDYGYTF. The CDR3 nucleotides are TGTGCCACCAGCAGAACGCGGGACTATGGCTACACCTTC.